This entry lists 6 T cell receptor beta chains sequenced from one sample in a study of OX40 agonist ivuxolimab in advanced cancers. The assay was immunoSEQ multiplex PCR, and TCRdb's table has in-frame clones only and misses some. Found here are roughly 70,000 clones, roughly 87% of them singletons; the top ten hold over 3%. Material: CD4+ or CD8+ T cells sorted from blood, obtained in a trial of the OX40 agonist ivuxolimab. The receptors derive from an adult with an advanced solid tumor such as melanoma, head and neck, liver or kidney cancer.

The rearrangement uses TRBV18 and TRBJ2-1, with 8 bases identical to TRBD2. Germline CDR1 KGHSH, CDR2 LQKENI. J gave up 4 bases and V 2 bases, and 1 base lay outside the gene matches. This CDR3 is built from 14 residues. CDR3: CASSPTSGYNEQFF. The CDR3 DNA follows: TGTGCCAGCTCACCAACTAGCGGTTACAATGAGCAGTTCTTC.

This clone was recorded once. CDR3 protein: CASSPSPASYEQYF. CDR3 in DNA: TGTGCCAGCAGCCCCTCCCCGGCCTCCTACGAGCAGTACTTC. The J gene is TRBJ2-7, the V gene TRBV5-4; D is unresolved. Germline V CDR1 and CDR2: SGHNT, YYREEE (reference sequence). The CDR3 runs to 14 residues. The V and J ends lost 4 bases and 0 bases respectively, with 11 bases between them.

The chain has TRBV7-2 and TRBJ2-3; 9 positions agree with TRBD2. The CDR3 spans 15 residues. Trimming took 5 bases from V and 2 from J; bases not matched to a gene: 5. Germline V gene lookup returns CDR1 SGHTA and CDR2 FQGNSA. For the CDR3, the DNA is TGTGCCAGCAGCATACTAGCGGGCTACACAGATACGCAGTATTTT. It is translated as CASSILAGYTDTQYF.

The rearrangement joins TRBV5-1 to TRBJ1-3; a possible D gene is TRBD1 (6 bases). The germline V gene has CDR1 SGHRS and CDR2 YFSETQ. The CDR3 runs to 17 residues. Trimming removed 0 bases at V and 0 bases at J, with 13 bases between. The CDR3 nucleotides are TGCGCCAGCAGCTTGGACCCAGGGGTCGTCTCTGGAAACACCATATATTTT. Protein product: CASSLDPGVVSGNTIYF.

This rearrangement joins TRBV7-3 to TRBJ2-1; possibly TRBD1 for D (6 bases). V was pared by 5 bases and J by 0 bases, with 11 bases between. The CDR3 loop spans 15 amino acids. The V gene's germline CDR1 is SGHTA and CDR2 FQGTGA. The DNA for the CDR3 is TGTGCCAGCAGCCTCGACAGGAGCTCCTACAATGAGCAGTTCTTC. This translates into CASSLDRSSYNEQFF.

The chain recombines TRBV2 with TRBJ2-1; 14 nucleotides align to TRBD2. The V and J ends lost 7 bases and 9 bases, in that order; junction bases with no gene match: 2. This CDR3 spans 13 amino acids. Looked up from germline, CDR1 is SNHLY and CDR2 is FYNNEI. The CDR3 region is CASTGLAGVEQFF. The CDR3, as DNA: TGTGCCAGCACGGGACTAGCGGGGGTTGAGCAGTTCTTC.